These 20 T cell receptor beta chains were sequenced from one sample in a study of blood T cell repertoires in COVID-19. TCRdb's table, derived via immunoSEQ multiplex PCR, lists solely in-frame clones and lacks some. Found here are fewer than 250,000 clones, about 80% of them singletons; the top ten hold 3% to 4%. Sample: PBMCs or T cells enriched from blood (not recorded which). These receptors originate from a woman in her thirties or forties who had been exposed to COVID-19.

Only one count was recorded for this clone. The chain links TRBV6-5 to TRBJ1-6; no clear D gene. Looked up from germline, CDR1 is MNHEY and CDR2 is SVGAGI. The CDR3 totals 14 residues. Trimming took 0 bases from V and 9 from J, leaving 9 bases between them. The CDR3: CASSYSINSSPLHF. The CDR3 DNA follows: TGTGCCAGCAGTTACTCCATTAACTCTTCACCCCTCCACTTT.

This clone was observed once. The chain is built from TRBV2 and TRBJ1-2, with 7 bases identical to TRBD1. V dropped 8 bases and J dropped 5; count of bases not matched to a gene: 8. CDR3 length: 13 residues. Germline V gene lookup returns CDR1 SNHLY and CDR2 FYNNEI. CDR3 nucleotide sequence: TGTGCCAGCCACCCGACAGGGACATATGGCTACACCTTC. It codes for CASHPTGTYGYTF.

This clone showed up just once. CDR3 nucleotide sequence: TGTGCCAGCAGTTACAGCTCGGGGACAGGGTTTAGCGGCACCTTC. Protein sequence: CASSYSSGTGFSGTF. V is TRBV6-5 and J is TRBJ1-2, with 9 bases fitting TRBD1. The CDR3 sequence is 15 residues long. Germline loops: CDR1 MNHEY, CDR2 SVGAGI. V lost 2 bases to trimming and J lost 13 bases; unmatched junction nucleotides: 14.

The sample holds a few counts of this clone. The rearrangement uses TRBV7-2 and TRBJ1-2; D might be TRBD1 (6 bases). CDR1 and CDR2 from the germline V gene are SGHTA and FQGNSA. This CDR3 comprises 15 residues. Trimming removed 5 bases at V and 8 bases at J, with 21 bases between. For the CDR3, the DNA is TGTGCCAGCAGCGAAAGCGCCGGGGCCCAGGGGGGCTACACCTTC. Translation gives CASSESAGAQGGYTF.

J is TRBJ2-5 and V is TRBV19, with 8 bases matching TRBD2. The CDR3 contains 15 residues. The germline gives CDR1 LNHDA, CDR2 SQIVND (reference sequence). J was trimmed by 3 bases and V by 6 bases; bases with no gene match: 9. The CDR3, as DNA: TGTGCCAGTAGCCACTCGGGACTAGACGAAGAGACCCAGTACTTC. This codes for CASSHSGLDEETQYF.

This CDR3 is CASSLRGQGAGDEQYF. CDR3 nucleotide sequence: TGTGCCAGCAGCTTGCGGGGACAGGGTGCGGGGGACGAGCAGTACTTC. V and J are TRBV5-5 and TRBJ2-7, with 9 bases identical to TRBD1. V was pared by 1 base and J by 5 bases, with 10 bases of the junction left unmatched. CDR3 length equals 16 residues. The germline V gene encodes CDR1 SGHKS and CDR2 YYEKEE (reference sequence).

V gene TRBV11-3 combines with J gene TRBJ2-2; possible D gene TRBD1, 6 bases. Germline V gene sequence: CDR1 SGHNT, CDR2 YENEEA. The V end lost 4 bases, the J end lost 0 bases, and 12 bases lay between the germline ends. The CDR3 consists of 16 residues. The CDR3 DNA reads TGTGCCAGCAGCTCCCGAGGGGGTCCGAACACCGGGGAGCTGTTTTTT. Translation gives CASSSRGGPNTGELFF.

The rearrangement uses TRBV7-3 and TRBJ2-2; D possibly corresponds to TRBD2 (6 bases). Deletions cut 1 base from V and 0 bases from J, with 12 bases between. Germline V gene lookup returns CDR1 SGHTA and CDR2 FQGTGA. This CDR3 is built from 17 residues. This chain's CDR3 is CASSLNGAGANTGELFF. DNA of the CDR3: TGTGCCAGCAGCTTAAACGGAGCGGGCGCGAACACCGGGGAGCTGTTTTTT. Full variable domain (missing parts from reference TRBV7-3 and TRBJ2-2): GAGVSQTPSNKVTEKGKYVELRCDPISGHTALYWYRQSLGQGPEFLIYFQGTGAADDSGLPNDRFFAVRPEGSVSTLKIQRTERGDSAVYLCASSLNGAGANTGELFFGEGSRLTVL.

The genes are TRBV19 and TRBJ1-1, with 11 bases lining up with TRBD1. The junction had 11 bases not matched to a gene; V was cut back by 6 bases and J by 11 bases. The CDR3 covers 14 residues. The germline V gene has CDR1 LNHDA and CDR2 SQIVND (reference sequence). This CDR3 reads CASRPGQGDRGAFF. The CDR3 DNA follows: TGTGCCAGTAGACCAGGACAGGGGGACAGGGGGGCTTTCTTT.

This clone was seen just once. CDR3 sequence (DNA): TGTGCCAGCAGCTCGGGGCCCGACAGGGCTGGCGCCGGGGAGCTGTTTTTT. Translation: CASSSGPDRAGAGELFF. The chain combines TRBV7-2 with TRBJ2-2; TRBD1 agrees at 7 bases. Germline CDR1 and CDR2: SGHTA and FQGNSA. The length of the CDR3 is 17 residues. V was pared by 4 bases and J by 6 bases, with 14 bases of the junction left unmatched.

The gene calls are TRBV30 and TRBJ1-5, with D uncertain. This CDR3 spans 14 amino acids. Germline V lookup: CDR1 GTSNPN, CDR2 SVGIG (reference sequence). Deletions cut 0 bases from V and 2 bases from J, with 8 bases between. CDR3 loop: CAWSVPSGNQPQHF. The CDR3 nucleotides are TGTGCCTGGAGTGTACCTTCGGGCAATCAGCCCCAGCATTTT.

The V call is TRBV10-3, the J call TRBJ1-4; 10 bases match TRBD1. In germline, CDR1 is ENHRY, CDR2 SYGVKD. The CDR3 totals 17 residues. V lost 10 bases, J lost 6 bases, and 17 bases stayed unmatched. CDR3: CATKRGTGVRIDEKLFF. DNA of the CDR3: TGTGCCACTAAACGCGGGACAGGGGTGCGGATCGATGAAAAACTGTTTTTT.

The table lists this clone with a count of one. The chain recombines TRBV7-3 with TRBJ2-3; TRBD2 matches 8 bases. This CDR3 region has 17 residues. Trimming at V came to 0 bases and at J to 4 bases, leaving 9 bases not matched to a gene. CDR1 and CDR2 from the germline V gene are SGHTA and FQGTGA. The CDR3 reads CASSLTQAGANPDTQYF. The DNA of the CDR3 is TGTGCCAGCAGCTTAACGCAAGCGGGGGCCAACCCAGATACGCAGTATTTT.

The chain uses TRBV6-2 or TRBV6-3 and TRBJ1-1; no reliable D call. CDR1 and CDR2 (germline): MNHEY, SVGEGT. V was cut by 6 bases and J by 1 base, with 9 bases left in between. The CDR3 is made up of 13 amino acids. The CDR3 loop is CASSPGENTEAFF. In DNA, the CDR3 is TGTGCCAGCAGCCCGGGAGAGAACACTGAAGCTTTCTTT.

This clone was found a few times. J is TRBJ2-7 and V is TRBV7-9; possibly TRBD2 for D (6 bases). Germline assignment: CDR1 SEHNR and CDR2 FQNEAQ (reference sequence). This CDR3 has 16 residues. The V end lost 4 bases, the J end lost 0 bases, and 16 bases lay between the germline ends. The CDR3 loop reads CASSSRRGGASYEQYF. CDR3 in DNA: TGTGCCAGCAGCTCAAGGCGGGGCGGGGCCTCCTACGAGCAGTACTTC.

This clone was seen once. CDR3 sequence reads: CASSESGLEGGYTF. DNA of the CDR3: TGCGCCAGCAGTGAGTCGGGCCTCGAAGGCGGCTACACCTTC. V and J are TRBV10-2 and TRBJ1-2; D gene uncertain. The CDR3 contains 14 residues. The germline V and J ends were trimmed by 0 bases and 8 bases, with 13 bases remaining between them. CDR1 is WSHSY and CDR2 is SAAADI in the germline V gene.

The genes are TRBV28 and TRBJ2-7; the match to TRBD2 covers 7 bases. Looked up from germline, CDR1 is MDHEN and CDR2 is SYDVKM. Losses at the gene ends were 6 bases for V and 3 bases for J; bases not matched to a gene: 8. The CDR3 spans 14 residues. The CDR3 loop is CASSAGGSDYEQYF. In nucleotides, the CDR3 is TGTGCCAGCAGCGCCGGGGGGTCCGACTACGAGCAGTACTTC.

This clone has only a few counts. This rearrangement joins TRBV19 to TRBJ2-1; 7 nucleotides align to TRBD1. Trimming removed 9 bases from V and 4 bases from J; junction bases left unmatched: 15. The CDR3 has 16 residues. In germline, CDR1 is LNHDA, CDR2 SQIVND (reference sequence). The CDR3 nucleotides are TGTGCCAGCAACAGGGGCCGCAACCCAGGATACAATGAGCAGTTCTTC. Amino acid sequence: CASNRGRNPGYNEQFF.

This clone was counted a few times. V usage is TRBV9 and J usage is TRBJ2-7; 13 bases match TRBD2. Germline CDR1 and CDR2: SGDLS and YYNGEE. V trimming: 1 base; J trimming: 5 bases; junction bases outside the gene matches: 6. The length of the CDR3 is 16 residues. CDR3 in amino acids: CASSVSLAGGPDEQYF. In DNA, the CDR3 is TGTGCCAGCAGCGTATCACTAGCGGGGGGGCCCGACGAGCAGTACTTC.

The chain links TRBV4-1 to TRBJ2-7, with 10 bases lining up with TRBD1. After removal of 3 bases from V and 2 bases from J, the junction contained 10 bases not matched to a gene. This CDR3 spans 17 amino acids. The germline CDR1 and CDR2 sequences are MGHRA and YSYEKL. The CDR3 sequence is CASSHRSPGQGTYEQYF. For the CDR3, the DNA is TGCGCCAGCAGCCACAGAAGTCCGGGACAGGGGACCTACGAGCAGTACTTC.